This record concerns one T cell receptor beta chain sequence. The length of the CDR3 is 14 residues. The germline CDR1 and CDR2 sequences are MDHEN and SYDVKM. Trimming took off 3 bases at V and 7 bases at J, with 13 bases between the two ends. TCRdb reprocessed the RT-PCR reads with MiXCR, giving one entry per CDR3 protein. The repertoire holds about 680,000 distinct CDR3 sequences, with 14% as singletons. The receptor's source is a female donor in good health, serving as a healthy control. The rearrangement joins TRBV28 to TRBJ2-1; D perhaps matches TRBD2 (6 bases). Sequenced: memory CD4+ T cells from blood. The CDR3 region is CASSLRGIRNEQFF. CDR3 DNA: TGTGCCAGCAGTTTGCGGGGAATAAGGAATGAGCAGTTCTTC.